Listed below are T cell receptor beta chains from one sample, sequenced in a study of cytomegalovirus exposure and HLA in healthy donors. TCRdb's copy holds only in-frame clones and misses some; the assay was immunoSEQ multiplex PCR. The sample contains about 150,000 clones, more than 75% of which appear only once. What was sequenced was PBMCs. The origin of the receptors is a man aged 35 to 55 in good health and CMV-seronegative. CDR3s include the opening cysteine and the closing phenylalanine or tryptophan. The D gene is left open where the match is weak. Size is stated for part of the rows, as once, few or many counts, or as a class when the clone is expanded.

J: TRBJ1-5; size: .; V: TRBV5-1; D: .; DNA: TGCGCCAGCAGCCCGGGGGACCGCCCCGCCAATCAGCCCCAGCATTTT; CDR3: CASSPGDRPANQPQHF
J: TRBJ2-5; size: few; V: TRBV7-6; D: TRBD2; DNA: TGTGCCAGCAGCTTAGCGGGAAGGCTAGCGGAAGAGACCCAGTACTTC; CDR3: CASSLAGRLAEETQYF
J: TRBJ2-7; size: .; V: TRBV28; D: TRBD1; DNA: TGTGCCAGCAGTTTTATGGGACAGGGGACCTACGAGCAGTACTTC; CDR3: CASSFMGQGTYEQYF
J: TRBJ2-7; size: .; V: TRBV23-1; D: .; DNA: TGCGCCAGCAGTCGTAACCCCGGTACCGGGGAGAGGGAAGACTCCTACGAGCAGTACTTC; CDR3: CASSRNPGTGEREDSYEQYF
J: TRBJ2-7; size: .; V: TRBV6-5; D: .; DNA: TGTGCCAGCGGGCCGTCCTACGAGCAGTACTTC; CDR3: CASGPSYEQYF
J: TRBJ1-5; size: .; V: TRBV2; D: .; DNA: TGTGCCAGCAGTGAAGCGCTTCAGGGGACTCAGCCCCAGCATTTT; CDR3: CASSEALQGTQPQHF
J: TRBJ1-2; size: .; V: TRBV5-6; D: TRBD1; DNA: TGTGCCAGCAGCCGGGGACAGTCGGCTCCCTATGGCTACACCTTC; CDR3: CASSRGQSAPYGYTF
J: TRBJ1-5; size: .; V: TRBV7-2; D: TRBD1; DNA: TGTGCCAGCAGCTCGGGACAGGGGAAGAGCAATCAGCCCCAGCATTTT; CDR3: CASSSGQGKSNQPQHF
J: TRBJ2-3; size: few; V: TRBV19; D: TRBD1; DNA: TGTGCCAGTGCGAGGGTCGGGACAGGGGGCACAGATACGCAGTATTTT; CDR3: CASARVGTGGTDTQYF
J: TRBJ2-1; size: .; V: TRBV5-1; D: TRBD2; DNA: TGCGCCAGCAGCTTGGTTAGGACTAGCGGGATCAGCGAGCAGTTCTTC; CDR3: CASSLVRTSGISEQFF
J: TRBJ1-1; size: .; V: TRBV5-1; D: .; DNA: TGCGCCAGCAGCTTGGGGAGTCACAGGGCCGACAACACTGAAGCTTTCTTT; CDR3: CASSLGSHRADNTEAFF
J: TRBJ2-7; size: .; V: TRBV19; D: .; DNA: TGTGCCACCACCCAAGCGGAGAGGGCCTCCCACGAGCAGTACTTC; CDR3: CATTQAERASHEQYF
J: TRBJ2-1; size: few; V: TRBV7-9; D: .; DNA: TGTGCCAGCAGCCCACGGACACTAAGCTCCTACAATGAGCAGTTCTTC; CDR3: CASSPRTLSSYNEQFF
J: TRBJ1-1; size: .; V: TRBV5-1; D: .; DNA: TGCGCCAGCAGCCAAGGCGGCGGTTACACTGAAGCTTTCTTT; CDR3: CASSQGGGYTEAFF
J: TRBJ2-7; size: .; V: TRBV25-1; D: .; DNA: TGTGCCAGCAGCATACTGGCCTACGAGCAGTACTTC; CDR3: CASSILAYEQYF
J: TRBJ2-1; size: .; V: TRBV25-1; D: .; DNA: TGTGCCAGCAGTGATTTTAGGGGGTATTATGGTGAGCAGTTCTTC; CDR3: CASSDFRGYYGEQFF
J: TRBJ1-1; size: .; V: TRBV28; D: TRBD1; DNA: TGTGCCAGCAGTTTATCTCGGGACAGGACTTTGAACACTGAAGCTTTCTTT; CDR3: CASSLSRDRTLNTEAFF
J: TRBJ1-3; size: .; V: TRBV4-3; D: TRBD1; DNA: TGCGCCAGCAGCCAAGAACCACAGGGGTCCGGAAACACCATATATTTT; CDR3: CASSQEPQGSGNTIYF
J: TRBJ2-2; size: once; V: TRBV27; D: TRBD2; DNA: TGTGCCAGCAGTTGGAGGGGGACTAGTCAGCACACCGGGGAGCTGTTTTTT; CDR3: CASSWRGTSQHTGELFF
J: TRBJ2-5; size: .; V: TRBV9; D: .; DNA: TGTGCCAGCAGCGTAGCTACCAACCACTTGCCTACCCGCATACTGCAAGAGACCCAGTACTTC; CDR3: CASSVATNHLPTRILQETQYF
J: TRBJ1-2; size: .; V: TRBV5-6; D: .; DNA: TGTGCCAGCAGCTTGGTCCAGGACTATGGCTACACCTTC; CDR3: CASSLVQDYGYTF
J: TRBJ2-7; size: .; V: TRBV28; D: TRBD2; DNA: TGTGCCAGCAGTTTATCACAAGCGGGGTTCTCGAAATCGTGCTTC; CDR3: CASSLSQAGFSKSCF
J: TRBJ2-1; size: once; V: TRBV30; D: TRBD1; DNA: TGTGCCTGGGCCCCCGGACAGGGATACAATGAGCAGTTCTTC; CDR3: CAWAPGQGYNEQFF
J: TRBJ2-7; size: once; V: TRBV27; D: .; DNA: TGTGCCAGCAGTCAAACGGAGTCCTACGAGCAGTACTTC; CDR3: CASSQTESYEQYF
J: TRBJ1-2; size: .; V: TRBV6-4; D: TRBD1; DNA: TGTGCCAGCAGTGACTCGGAACAGGGGGCGTTCGGCTACACCTTC; CDR3: CASSDSEQGAFGYTF
J: TRBJ2-1; size: .; V: TRBV7-9; D: .; DNA: TGTGCCAGCAGCATCCGGGACACCTCCTACAATGAGCAGTTCTTC; CDR3: CASSIRDTSYNEQFF
J: TRBJ2-7; size: once; V: TRBV29-1; D: .; DNA: TGCAGCGTTACGACTTCCTACGAGCAGTACTTC; CDR3: CSVTTSYEQYF
J: TRBJ2-2; size: .; V: TRBV7-2; D: TRBD1; DNA: TGTGCCAGCAGCTTAGCCCGGCAGGGGGCATCCGGGGAGCTGTTTTTT; CDR3: CASSLARQGASGELFF
J: TRBJ1-4; size: once; V: TRBV5-1; D: TRBD1; DNA: TGCGCCAGCAGCCAGGACAGGGGGCTTGTAACTAATGAAAAACTGTTTTTT; CDR3: CASSQDRGLVTNEKLFF
J: TRBJ2-7; size: .; V: TRBV7-2; D: TRBD2; DNA: TGTGCCAGCAGCTTAGTTGTGACTAGCGGGGGGGCCGAGCAGTACTTC; CDR3: CASSLVVTSGGAEQYF
J: TRBJ2-7; size: once; V: TRBV5-4; D: TRBD1; DNA: TGTGCCAGCAGCTTGGGGACAGGGGACAACGAGCAGTACTTC; CDR3: CASSLGTGDNEQYF
J: TRBJ2-6; size: medium-sized; V: TRBV4-2; D: TRBD2; DNA: TGTGCCAGCAGCCCTAGCGGGAGCTCTGGGGCCAACGTCCTGACTTTC; CDR3: CASSPSGSSGANVLTF
J: TRBJ1-2; size: .; V: TRBV2; D: TRBD1; DNA: TGTGCCAGCAGTGGACAGGGGGCGGACTATGGCTACACCTTC; CDR3: CASSGQGADYGYTF
J: TRBJ2-1; size: .; V: TRBV19; D: TRBD2; DNA: TGTGCCAGTAGTCGGTCTCGGGGTAGCGGGAAAAGGTCCTACAATGAGCAGTTCTTC; CDR3: CASSRSRGSGKRSYNEQFF
J: TRBJ1-6; size: once; V: TRBV7-9; D: TRBD1; DNA: TGTGCCAGCAGCTCAAACCGGGACAGCTCTAATTCACCCCTCCACTTT; CDR3: CASSSNRDSSNSPLHF
J: TRBJ2-1; size: .; V: TRBV4-2; D: .; DNA: TGTGCCAGCAGCCAGGAGTACCCACCGTGGAATGAGCAGTTCTTC; CDR3: CASSQEYPPWNEQFF
J: TRBJ2-5; size: .; V: TRBV20-1; D: .; DNA: TGCAGTGCTACCCTGGTGAGGGAGCAGTACTTC; CDR3: CSATLVREQYF
J: TRBJ2-7; size: .; V: TRBV23-1; D: .; DNA: TGCGCCAGCAGGGTCCACGGGTGGAAAACCTACGAGCAGTACTTC; CDR3: CASRVHGWKTYEQYF
J: TRBJ2-5; size: .; V: TRBV27; D: TRBD2; DNA: TGTGCCAGCAGCGGACTAGCGGGGGGTCAAGAGACCCAGTACTTC; CDR3: CASSGLAGGQETQYF
J: TRBJ2-5; size: .; V: TRBV30; D: TRBD2; DNA: TGTGCCTGGAGTGAGGGCCTAGCGGGGAAGGGAGAGACCCAGTACTTC; CDR3: CAWSEGLAGKGETQYF
J: TRBJ2-2; size: .; V: TRBV11-2; D: .; DNA: TGTGCCAGCAGCTTACCGACAGTCTTTCTCTCGAACACCGGGGAGCTGTTTTTT; CDR3: CASSLPTVFLSNTGELFF
J: TRBJ1-1; size: .; V: TRBV4-1; D: .; DNA: TGCGCCAGCAGCCAATCCAGGTACACTGAAGCTTTCTTT; CDR3: CASSQSRYTEAFF
J: TRBJ1-2; size: few; V: TRBV28; D: TRBD1; DNA: TGTGCCAGCAGTTTTAGGGGGCCCACTAACTATGGCTACACCTTC; CDR3: CASSFRGPTNYGYTF
J: TRBJ2-1; size: few; V: TRBV15; D: TRBD1; DNA: TGTGCCACCAGCAGAGATAGGACAGGGGGGAGGAATGAGCAGTTCTTC; CDR3: CATSRDRTGGRNEQFF